This record covers a single T cell receptor (beta chain). Its specificity is unknown. This entry comes from a study of T-cell reconstitution after alpha-beta-depleted transplantation in children. General study points: Surviving recipient T cells and thymic progenitors produced the high day-60 TCRbeta diversity seen in some patients. T-cell counts and diversity at one year following transplant were attributed mainly to newly produced T cells. Reports say that about two months after transplant, the alpha-beta T cells came out of several hundred graft clones that had expanded.

The CDR3 has 16 amino acids. The V gene end was trimmed by 0 bases and the J gene end by 8 bases; junction bases not matched to a gene: 10. Germline V lookup: CDR1 SGHRS, CDR2 YFSETQ. Unique molecular identifiers were used in preparing the TCRbeta library. TCRdb re-analysed the PCR reads in MiXCR, keeping a single row per CDR3 protein. The table shows about 540,000 distinct CDR3 sequences, with 27% occurring only once. The sequences come from PBMCs, collected before TCRalphabeta/CD19-depleted stem cell transplant. The chain employs TRBV5-1 and TRBJ1-3; 8 bases are shared with TRBD1. The TCR originated in a boy in the first two years of life with Wiskott-Aldrich syndrome, due to receive a stem cell transplant. This CDR3 reads CASSLDGQGIGDTIYF. In DNA, the CDR3 is TGCGCCAGCAGCTTGGATGGACAGGGTATAGGAGACACCATATATTTT. Looking up the rest from reference TRBV5-1 and TRBJ1-3 gives the full variable domain: KAGVTQTPRYLIKTRGQQVTLSCSPISGHRSVSWYQQTPGQGLQFLFEYFSETQRNKGNFPGRFSGRQFSNSRSEMNVSTLELGDSALYLCASSLDGQGIGDTIYFGEGSWLTVV.